This T cell receptor beta chain comes out of a study of blood T cell repertoires in COVID-19 (TCRdb year 2020). Looking at the study overall: The collaborator samples originated in the United States, Italy and Spain and spanned the acute and convalescent phases of COVID-19. The prospective study material was composed of cDNA or gDNA derived from T cells, B-cell-depleted T cells, or PBMCs. Subjects who had been exposed to COVID-19, were actively infected with it, or had recovered from it provided the deeply sampled blood TCRbeta repertoires that made up the dataset. The repertoires were made available in a free public database intended to serve as a resource for research on the immune response to SARS-CoV-2. The samples were drawn from two sources: the first 160 participants of the ongoing ImmuneRACE study, and over 950 subjects contributed by 6 global collaborators. The sample metadata nearly always contained a de-identified subject ID, COVID-19 status, age in years and sex. HLA class I and class II types, where available, came from metadata supplied by the sample provider rather than from assay-based typing. The study at large found these results: The amount of clinical and demographic metadata varied by source and participant and was provided uncurated.

The immunoSEQ Assay, a bias-controlled multiplex PCR, was used to amplify TCRbeta CDR3 regions from genomic DNA. The authors' analysis ran thus. The number of nucleated cells in each sample was estimated by amplification of reference gene primers within the assay. Sequence reads were collapsed and filtered to measure the absolute abundance of every unique TCRbeta CDR3 rearrangement. For each sample, productive Simpson clonality was calculated by taking the square root of Simpson's diversity index across productive rearrangements. TCRdb's version of the immuneACCESS table is confined to in-frame rearrangements and falls short of the full clone set. An unresolved V gene accounts for under half of the shortfall where checked; the remainder is of unknown origin. Clonal size and the V and J genes are those of that table, whereas D and trimming came from the DNA. Across this sample there are 70,000 or so clones, with around 87% seen only once. Approximately 5.6% of the sample is taken by the ten largest.

V trim: 4 bases; J trim: 6 bases; unmatched bases: 10. The germline V gene (reference sequence) yields SEHNR for CDR1 and FQNEAQ for CDR2. The CDR3 numbers 16 residues from cysteine through phenylalanine. Only the CDR3 DNA is retained, 48 bases long and in frame from the first base. With respect to this clone: Its antigen target is currently unknown. No clone much larger than this one lies a single base away; base qualities are absent.

Each collaborating institution followed its own protocols to collect whole blood in K2EDTA tubes. For TCRbeta analysis, collaborator samples were shipped as frozen whole blood, as isolated PBMCs, or as DNA extracted from either sample type. The clonotype originates from a man in his forties or fifties with active COVID-19. The chain joins TRBV7-9 to TRBJ2-1; 9 of the junction bases match TRBD2. The sample comprised peripheral blood. In nucleotide form, the sequence is TGTGCCAGCAGCTCCTTAGCGGGAGAGGCGCCCAATGAGCAGTTCTTC. Its protein is CASSSLAGEAPNEQFF.